One and the same sample provided the 21 T cell receptor beta chains below, sequenced in a study of neurological immune-mediated disorders. TCRdb reprocessed the 5' RACE reads with MiXCR, giving one entry per CDR3 protein. The sample includes about 66,000 distinct CDR3 sequences, roughly 4.5% seen only once; the top ten take around 6.9%. The specimen sequenced was PBMCs. These receptors were taken from a man in his thirties or forties with multiple sclerosis.

In its sample, this clonotype was seen many times. The rearrangement joins TRBV27 to TRBJ1-2; 9 bases line up with TRBD1. Losses at the gene ends were 5 bases for V and 4 bases for J; bases not matched to a gene: 5. CDR1 and CDR2 from the germline V gene are MNHEY and SMNVEV (reference sequence). This CDR3 has 14 residues. The CDR3 sequence is CASSPGQGFYGYTF. CDR3 sequence (DNA): TGTGCCAGCAGTCCCGGACAGGGGTTCTATGGCTACACCTTC.

This chain connects TRBV5-5 to TRBJ1-1; no reliable D call. The CDR3 is made up of 15 amino acids. Germline V gene data show CDR1 as SGHKS and CDR2 as YYEKEE (reference sequence). The V end lost 0 bases, the J end lost 2 bases, and 11 bases lay between the germline ends. CDR3 sequence reads: CASSLDVWGNTEAFF. DNA for the CDR3: TGTGCCAGCAGCTTGGATGTTTGGGGAAACACTGAAGCTTTCTTT.

This clonotype was counted ten times or more. The chain combines TRBV4-1 with TRBJ1-4; no clear D. The CDR3 sequence is 16 residues long. CDR1 and CDR2 from the germline V gene are MGHRA and YSYEKL. V was shortened by 0 bases and J by 0 bases, with 8 bases between the two germline ends. The CDR3 bases are TGCGCCAGCAGCCAAGACGCGGCGGCAACTAATGAAAAACTGTTTTTT. This codes for CASSQDAAATNEKLFF.

This clonotype was seen repeatedly, ten times or more. The chain recombines TRBV20-1 with TRBJ2-3; 9 nucleotides match TRBD2. V lost 2 bases and J lost 3; bases outside the gene matches: 6. CDR3 length: 15 residues. Germline CDR1 DFQATT, CDR2 SNEGSKA (reference sequence). The CDR3 DNA is TGCAGTGCTAGAAAAGCGGGGGGCGGAACAGATACGCAGTATTTT. This sequence encodes CSARKAGGGTDTQYF.

This clonotype was picked up many times. V and J are TRBV12-3 or TRBV12-4 and TRBJ2-7, with 10 nucleotides matching TRBD1. CDR3 length equals 14 residues. The trim removed 7 bases at V and 6 bases at J, leaving 9 bases unmatched. The CDR3 coding sequence is TGTGCCAGCACTCGGGACAGGGGTTTCTCCGAGCAGTACTTC. Encoded protein: CASTRDRGFSEQYF.

At least ten counts were recorded for this clonotype. This chain uses TRBV29-1 with TRBJ1-1; D is unclear. Germline V lookup: CDR1 SQVTM, CDR2 ANQGSEA. Trimming removed 8 bases from V and 4 bases from J, with 14 bases in between. This CDR3 comprises 12 residues. CDR3 loop: CSTPGRSTEAFF. DNA of the CDR3: TGCAGCACCCCCGGGAGGAGCACTGAAGCTTTCTTT.

This clonotype was seen at least ten times. The CDR3 spells CASSYSGGKGNTIYF. The CDR3 DNA reads as TGTGCCAGCAGTTACTCGGGGGGTAAAGGAAACACCATATATTTT. The chain recombines TRBV6-6 with TRBJ1-3; maybe TRBD1 (5 bases). In germline, CDR1 is MNHNY, CDR2 SVGAGI (reference sequence). Deletions cut 0 bases from V and 4 bases from J, with 10 bases between. The length of the CDR3 is 15 residues.

This clonotype was picked up many times. This chain links TRBV20-1 with TRBJ2-3; TRBD2 matches at 8 bases. V dropped 6 bases and J dropped 5; count of bases not matched to a gene: 19. The CDR3 contains 17 residues. The germline CDR1 and CDR2 sequences are DFQATT and SNEGSKA (reference sequence). The CDR3 DNA follows: TGCAGTGCCGGAGGCAGCGGGGGACCCTCTGCGGGAGATACGCAGTATTTT. Amino acid sequence: CSAGGSGGPSAGDTQYF.

This clonotype has ten or more counts. V gene TRBV4-1 combines with J gene TRBJ1-2, with D possibly being TRBD1 (6 bases). CDR1 and CDR2 from the germline V gene are MGHRA and YSYEKL. Deletions cut 0 bases from V and 7 bases from J, with 15 bases between. The CDR3 covers 15 residues. In nucleotides, the CDR3 is TGCGCCAGCAGCCAAGAGGAGAACAGGGAGTCTGGCTACACCTTC. It is translated as CASSQEENRESGYTF.

This clonotype was seen repeatedly, ten times or more. The J gene is TRBJ2-7, the V gene TRBV21-1; the table's D call TRBD1 went unverified against the DNA. TRBV21-1 is noted as a pseudogene. The CDR3 has 12 amino acids. In DNA, the CDR3 is TGTGCCAGCCCCCTTGACAGCTACGAGCAGTACGTC. Translation gives CASPLDSYEQYV.

The chain recombines TRBV24-1 with TRBJ2-2, with D possibly matching TRBD1 (6 bases). This CDR3 spans 11 amino acids. The germline gives CDR1 KGHDR, CDR2 SFDVKD. Trimming stripped 4 bases from V and 11 bases from J, with 7 bases between. CDR3 amino acids: CATSEGGELFF. CDR3 DNA sequence: TGTGCCACCAGTGAAGGGGGTGAGCTGTTTTTT.

This clonotype was detected ten times or more. One end of the junction varies from germline; a read error may be responsible. The chain links TRBV5-1 to TRBJ1-1; D is perhaps TRBD1 (6 bases). CDR1 and CDR2 (germline): SGHRS, YFSETQ. The CDR3 consists of 15 residues. The CDR3 DNA reads as TGCGCCAGCAACTTGGGACACCTCGGGGGAACTGAAGCTTTCTTT. It codes for CASNLGHLGGTEAFF. Looking up the rest from reference TRBV5-1 and TRBJ1-1 gives the full variable domain: KAGVTQTPRYLIKTRGQQVTLSCSPISGHRSVSWYQQTPGQGLQFLFEYFSETQRNKGNFPGRFSGRQFSNSRSEMNVSTLELGDSALYLCASNLGHLGGTEAFFGQGTRLTVV.

The CDR3 coding sequence is TGTGCCAGCAGCAACGGTGTCCGGGGCGGCGACACTGAAGCTTTCTTT. Amino acid sequence: CASSNGVRGGDTEAFF. The chain is built from TRBV6-2 or TRBV6-3 and TRBJ1-1; the D gene is possibly TRBD1 (5 bases). Germline assignment: CDR1 MNHEY and CDR2 SVGEGT. There are 16 residues in the CDR3. V was trimmed by 6 bases and J by 3 bases, leaving 20 bases between them.

This clonotype appeared many times. The CDR3 DNA is TGCGCCAGCAGCTCTGGACAGGCGTCTGGAAACACCATATATTTT. This translates into CASSSGQASGNTIYF. This chain links TRBV4-1 with TRBJ1-3, with 7 bases fitting TRBD1. Germline V lookup: CDR1 MGHRA, CDR2 YSYEKL. This CDR3 has 15 residues. The J segment lost 1 base and the V segment lost 5 bases, leaving 5 bases of the junction unmatched.

This clonotype came up many times. The rearrangement joins TRBV7-9 to TRBJ1-2; 7 bases match TRBD1. Germline V gene lookup returns CDR1 SEHNR and CDR2 FQNEAQ (reference sequence). The ends lost 4 bases at V and 1 base at J; junction bases unmatched: 9. This CDR3 region has 16 residues. This CDR3 reads CASSSLTGRDNYGYTF. Written as DNA, the CDR3 is TGTGCCAGCAGCTCCCTGACAGGGAGAGATAACTATGGCTACACCTTC.

This clonotype has at least ten counts. V usage is TRBV4-1 and J usage is TRBJ2-5; no reliable D call. Between the trimmed V and J ends, which lost 6 bases and 5 bases, there was a span of 13 bases. The CDR3 length is 13 residues. Looked up from germline, CDR1 is MGHRA and CDR2 is YSYEKL. This CDR3 reads CASSQFNHETQYF. The CDR3, as DNA: TGCGCCAGCAGTCAATTTAATCACGAGACCCAGTACTTC.

The rearrangement links TRBV24-1 to TRBJ1-5; no definite D call. This CDR3 spans 13 amino acids. V shed 7 bases and J shed 5 bases, with 11 bases lying between them. Per germline, CDR1 KGHDR and CDR2 SFDVKD. The CDR3 spells CATRGNEYQPQHF. Here the CDR3 DNA reads TGTGCCACCAGAGGAAACGAATATCAGCCCCAGCATTTT.

This clonotype was detected ten times or more. This sequence joins TRBV5-1 and TRBJ1-2; D is perhaps TRBD1 (5 bases). Trimming stripped 4 bases from V and 4 bases from J, with 14 bases between. This CDR3 comprises 14 residues. Germline CDR1 and CDR2: SGHRS and YFSETQ. In nucleotides, the CDR3 is TGCGCCAGCAGCGCCGACTCGGGGCCCTATGGCTACACCTTC. Protein: CASSADSGPYGYTF.

This clonotype was seen repeatedly, ten times or more. This sequence joins TRBV4-1 and TRBJ2-1; 10 bases align to TRBD2. From germline, CDR1 is MGHRA and CDR2 YSYEKL. This CDR3 is built from 17 residues. With 2 bases clipped from V and 1 base from J, the junction kept 5 bases outside the gene matches. The CDR3 nucleotides read TGCGCCAGCAGCCAACCCCCTAGCGGGGGTTCCTACAATGAGCAGTTCTTC. Amino acids: CASSQPPSGGSYNEQFF.

A few counts support this clonotype. The chain joins TRBV5-1 to TRBJ1-2; 7 bases agree with TRBD1. The CDR3 extends over 14 amino acids. CDR1 and CDR2 from the germline V gene are SGHRS and YFSETQ. The V gene end was trimmed by 4 bases and the J gene end by 2 bases; junction bases not matched to a gene: 5. The CDR3 sequence is CASSPQGGNYGYTF. In DNA, the CDR3 is TGCGCCAGCAGCCCCCAAGGGGGCAACTATGGCTACACCTTC.

This clonotype was counted between two and nine times. The CDR3 nucleotides are TGTGCCAGCAGTTTAGCGTTAGGGAGAAACCTCAATCAGCCCCAGCATTTT. It translates to CASSLALGRNLNQPQHF. The rearrangement joins TRBV12-3 or TRBV12-4 to TRBJ1-5, with D unclear. The CDR3 contains 17 residues. V lost 0 bases to trimming and J lost 3 bases, with 15 bases between them.